Listed below are T cell receptor beta chains from one sample, sequenced in a study of blood T cell repertoires in COVID-19. The data were produced by immunoSEQ multiplex PCR, yet TCRdb's version contains in-frame clones alone and is incomplete. The sample lists roughly 290,000 clones; about 85% were seen once. Input material: peripheral blood. All receptors come from a human donor with COVID-19, enrolled during active disease. The donor label of this sample is uncertain. The CDR3 runs from the conserved cysteine through the conserved F or W. Fields, in order: J gene, V gene, clone size, D gene, CDR3 DNA, CDR3 protein. The D gene is left open where the match is weak. Some rows mark clone size as missing; the rest say once, few, many or name a class of expanded clone.

j_call: TRBJ1-1; v_call: TRBV29-1; clone_size: NA; d_call: NA; cdr3_nt: TGCAGCGTTGAGCCCCAAGGAGCGAACACTGAAGCTTTCTTT; cdr3_aa: CSVEPQGANTEAFF
j_call: TRBJ2-7; v_call: TRBV9; clone_size: NA; d_call: TRBD1; cdr3_nt: TGTGCCAGCAGCCCACCCCCGGGACAGGGGACATACGAGCAGTACTTC; cdr3_aa: CASSPPPGQGTYEQYF
j_call: TRBJ1-3; v_call: TRBV7-9; clone_size: NA; d_call: TRBD1; cdr3_nt: TGTGCCAGCAGCATTCCCGGGACAGGGCCCCTGAGTCCTTTT; cdr3_aa: CASSIPGTGPLSPF
j_call: TRBJ1-3; v_call: TRBV19; clone_size: NA; d_call: NA; cdr3_nt: TGTGCCAGTGAGCGGGGGGCAACCTCTGGAAACACCATATATTTT; cdr3_aa: CASERGATSGNTIYF
j_call: TRBJ1-2; v_call: TRBV15; clone_size: NA; d_call: NA; cdr3_nt: TGTGCCACCACCAGAGGGCGGTCAGCTGGCTATGGCTACACCTTC; cdr3_aa: CATTRGRSAGYGYTF
j_call: TRBJ1-4; v_call: TRBV28; clone_size: NA; d_call: TRBD1; cdr3_nt: TGTGCCAGCAGCCCAGGGGGACAGCGGGAAAAACTGTTTTTT; cdr3_aa: CASSPGGQREKLFF
j_call: TRBJ2-2; v_call: TRBV4-3; clone_size: many; d_call: TRBD1; cdr3_nt: TGCGCCAGCAGGTACGGGACAGGGAACACCGGGGAGCTGTTTTTT; cdr3_aa: CASRYGTGNTGELFF
j_call: TRBJ2-7; v_call: TRBV5-1; clone_size: NA; d_call: NA; cdr3_nt: TGCGCCAGCGGGAGCAGCTCCGAGCAGTACTTC; cdr3_aa: CASGSSSEQYF
j_call: TRBJ1-4; v_call: TRBV12-5; clone_size: NA; d_call: TRBD1; cdr3_nt: TGTGCTAGTGGTCGACAGGGAGGAGAAAAACTGTTTTTT; cdr3_aa: CASGRQGGEKLFF
j_call: TRBJ2-6; v_call: TRBV4-2; clone_size: NA; d_call: NA; cdr3_nt: TGTGCCAGCAGCCAAGATGGGAGCTCTGGGGCCAACGTCCTGACTTTC; cdr3_aa: CASSQDGSSGANVLTF
j_call: TRBJ1-4; v_call: TRBV28; clone_size: NA; d_call: NA; cdr3_nt: TGTGCCAGCATTCCACCCAACGACAAAAAACTGTTTTTT; cdr3_aa: CASIPPNDKKLFF